Presented here are 3 T cell receptor beta chains from one specimen sequenced in a study of blood T cell repertoires in COVID-19. This table comes from immunoSEQ multiplex PCR, and its TCRdb copy is limited to in-frame clones, with some not included. Of approximately 160,000 clones listed, roughly 85% were seen once; the top ten hold around 8%. The sample taken for sequencing was peripheral blood. These TCRs come from an older woman with COVID-19, enrolled during active disease.

The chain links TRBV20-1 to TRBJ1-2; the match to TRBD1 covers 7 bases. CDR3 length: 13 residues. V was pared by 3 bases and J by 7 bases, with 8 bases of the junction left unmatched. Germline V gives CDR1 DFQATT, CDR2 SNEGSKA (reference sequence). As DNA, the CDR3 is TGCAGTGCTAGTACCAGGGGGTCGGGTGGCTACACCTTC. This codes for CSASTRGSGGYTF.

The chain couples TRBV29-1 to TRBJ1-5; 7 bases map to TRBD1. The germline CDR1 and CDR2 sequences are SQVTM and ANQGSEA. V trimming: 6 bases; J trimming: 4 bases; junction bases outside the gene matches: 6. The CDR3 has 13 amino acids. This CDR3 reads CSVGTATNQPQHF. The CDR3 DNA reads as TGCAGCGTGGGGACAGCCACAAATCAGCCCCAGCATTTT.

The chain couples TRBV5-8 to TRBJ1-1; 12 bases match TRBD1. This CDR3 is built from 14 residues. CDR1 is SGHTS, CDR2 YDEGEE, per germline. The ends lost 3 bases at V and 9 bases at J; junction bases unmatched: 6. For the CDR3, the DNA is TGTGCCAGCAGCTACCACCGGGACAGGGGGCAAGCTTTCTTT. Its protein is CASSYHRDRGQAFF.